The 8 T cell receptor beta chains reported below all come from one sample, sequenced in a study of blood T cells in healthy people across ages. For the second PCR, which ran for roughly 7 to 11 cycles, a sample-barcoded 5' primer and a J-beta primer mix were used. Using its own MiXCR run on the 5' RACE reads, TCRdb lists one record per CDR3 protein. The sample records about 680,000 distinct CDR3 sequences, around half being singletons. Sequenced material: blood. Source of these receptors: a woman aged 55-70 years in good health.

V is TRBV7-2 and J is TRBJ2-4; TRBD2 aligns across 7 bases. The assigned J gene may be wrong: the sequence end matches TRBJ2-7 better. CDR1 is SGHTA and CDR2 is FQGNSA in the germline V gene. CDR3 length: 15 residues. CDR3 region: CASSLGLARGYEQYF. CDR3 DNA sequence: TGTGCCAGCAGCTTAGGACTAGCCAGAGGGTACGAGCAGTACTTC.

The V call is TRBV5-1, the J call TRBJ2-1; no firm D call. Germline assignment: CDR1 SGHRS and CDR2 YFSETQ. Trimming removed 0 bases at V and 3 bases at J, with 7 bases between. The CDR3 has 14 amino acids. CDR3 loop: CASSLGTNYNEQFF. For the CDR3, the DNA is TGCGCCAGCAGCTTGGGTACTAACTACAATGAGCAGTTCTTC.

This clonotype has only a few counts. The chain joins TRBV10-3 to TRBJ2-3; unclear D gene. Trimming cost V 6 bases and J 1 base, with 14 bases left between them. Germline V lookup: CDR1 ENHRY, CDR2 SYGVKD. The CDR3 is made up of 15 amino acids. CDR3 bases: TGTGCCATCAGCGCGCAGGTAGCTGGCACAGATACGCAGTATTTT. Translating gives CAISAQVAGTDTQYF.

The chain uses TRBV3-1 and TRBJ1-4, with a tentative D call TRBD1 (6 bases). The CDR3 length is 15 residues. V shed 1 base and J shed 2 bases, with 8 bases lying between them. Germline CDR1 reads LGHDT; CDR2 reads YNNKEL (reference sequence). The CDR3 DNA is TGTGCCAGCAGCCAAGGACAGGCTACTAATGAAAAACTGTTTTTT. Its translation: CASSQGQATNEKLFF.

CDR3: CASSFGLAGGSPYNEQFF. DNA of the CDR3: TGTGCCAGCAGTTTCGGACTAGCGGGAGGGTCCCCCTACAATGAGCAGTTCTTC. The chain carries TRBV28 and TRBJ2-1; 15 nucleotides match TRBD2. The CDR3 has 18 amino acids. Germline CDR1 and CDR2: MDHEN and SYDVKM. After removal of 3 bases from V and 2 bases from J, the junction contained 5 bases not matched to a gene.

This chain joins TRBV7-9 and TRBJ1-1; D ambiguous. The CDR3 sequence is 13 residues long. Trimming removed 7 bases from V and 2 bases from J, with 11 bases in between. CDR1 and CDR2 from the germline V gene are SEHNR and FQNEAQ (reference sequence). DNA for the CDR3: TGTGCCAGCAACCGCGGAGTAAACACTGAAGCTTTCTTT. Its protein is CASNRGVNTEAFF.

The rearrangement joins TRBV29-1 to TRBJ1-2; 7 bases fit TRBD1. This CDR3 spans 13 amino acids. CDR1 SQVTM and CDR2 ANQGSEA come from the germline V gene. The V and J ends lost 7 bases and 4 bases, in that order; junction bases with no gene match: 9. CDR3 nucleotides: TGCAGCGCCCGGTGGGGGGACAGCTATGGCTACACCTTC. Its protein product is CSARWGDSYGYTF.

The rearrangement uses TRBV3-1 and TRBJ2-3; 7 nucleotides agree with TRBD1. V lost 0 bases and J lost 2; bases outside the gene matches: 8. CDR1 LGHDT and CDR2 YNNKEL come from the germline V gene (reference sequence). This CDR3 has 17 residues. DNA of the CDR3: TGTGCCAGCAGCCAAGAAGTTGGGACAGTTCTCACAGATACGCAGTATTTT. It specifies CASSQEVGTVLTDTQYF.